These 20 T cell receptor beta chains were sequenced from one sample in a study of blood T cell repertoires in COVID-19. The repertoire was sequenced with immunoSEQ multiplex PCR; TCRdb's copy has only in-frame clones and lacks some. The table shows almost 250,000 clones, with around 87% occurring only once. The sequenced material came from PBMCs or T cells enriched from blood (not recorded which). The receptor set was obtained from a woman aged 50 to 65 who had recovered from COVID-19.

This clone was seen just once. The chain links TRBV3-1 (or the pseudogene TRBV3-2) to TRBJ1-3, with 8 bases identical to TRBD1. V dropped 4 bases and J dropped 8; count of bases not matched to a gene: 10. Per germline, CDR1 LGHDT and CDR2 YNNKEL (reference sequence). This CDR3 is 15 amino acids long. Here the CDR3 reads CASSPLQGDRDTIYF. The CDR3 DNA follows: TGTGCCAGCAGCCCTCTACAGGGGGACCGGGACACCATATATTTT.

This chain uses TRBV28 with TRBJ1-5; 7 bases align to TRBD1. Losses at the gene ends were 5 bases for V and 2 bases for J; bases not matched to a gene: 9. This CDR3 has 16 amino acids. Germline values: CDR1 MDHEN, CDR2 SYDVKM. CDR3 in DNA: TGTGCCAGCAGTCTGATAGGGACAGCAGGCAATCAGCCCCAGCATTTT. It is translated as CASSLIGTAGNQPQHF.

J is TRBJ1-5 and V is TRBV18, with 7 bases that match TRBD1. Germline V gene sequence: CDR1 KGHSH, CDR2 LQKENI. The J segment lost 6 bases and the V segment lost 2 bases, leaving 7 bases of the junction unmatched. The CDR3 length is 15 residues. The CDR3 loop reads CASSPADRASQPQHF. The CDR3 coding sequence is TGTGCCAGCTCACCAGCTGACAGGGCTAGTCAGCCCCAGCATTTT.

This chain joins TRBV5-8 and TRBJ2-1, with 10 bases identical to TRBD2. Unmatched junction bases numbered 1, after V lost 3 bases and J lost 4 bases. The CDR3 covers 14 residues. Germline lookup yields CDR1 SGHTS and CDR2 YDEGEE. The CDR3 is CASSSGLAYNEQFF. Written as DNA, the CDR3 is TGTGCCAGCAGCTCGGGACTAGCGTACAATGAGCAGTTCTTC.

The gene calls are TRBV7-8 and TRBJ1-1; no definite D call. CDR3 length equals 16 residues. V was trimmed by 4 bases and J by 5 bases, leaving 20 bases between them. Germline lookup yields CDR1 SGHVS and CDR2 FQNEAQ. DNA for the CDR3: TGTGCCAGCAGCTCCCCCGGGTTAAGTAGTCATACTGAAGCTTTCTTT. Translating it yields CASSSPGLSSHTEAFF.

This clone was detected once. V is TRBV4-1 and J is TRBJ2-1, with TRBD2 matching 7 bases. V was pared by 1 base and J by 3 bases, with 6 bases of the junction left unmatched. The CDR3 is 16 amino acids. Germline-derived CDR1 and CDR2 are MGHRA and YSYEKL. CDR3: CASSQVPGLGYNEQFF. The CDR3, as DNA: TGCGCCAGCAGCCAAGTCCCCGGACTAGGCTACAATGAGCAGTTCTTC.

The chain carries TRBV6-2 or TRBV6-3 and TRBJ1-1; D possibly corresponds to TRBD1 (5 bases). V gave up 5 bases and J gave up 1 base, with 8 bases separating them. The CDR3 contains 13 residues. The germline gives CDR1 MNHEY, CDR2 SVGEGT. CDR3 bases: TGTGCCAGCAGTGTTACAGGGAACACTGAAGCTTTCTTT. The encoded protein is CASSVTGNTEAFF.

This chain uses TRBV7-2 with TRBJ1-1, with 7 positions matching TRBD1. The CDR3 is 13 amino acids. V shed 4 bases and J 7 bases; nucleotides not matched to a gene: 6. Looked up from germline, CDR1 is SGHTA and CDR2 is FQGNSA. CDR3 loop: CASSYDRANEAFF. The DNA for the CDR3 is TGTGCCAGCAGCTACGACAGGGCGAATGAAGCTTTCTTT.

The chain links TRBV6-5 to TRBJ2-5, with 10 nucleotides matching TRBD2. The V and J ends lost 6 bases and 0 bases, in that order; junction bases with no gene match: 4. This CDR3 contains 15 residues. Germline V lookup: CDR1 MNHEY, CDR2 SVGAGI. CDR3 bases: TGTGCCAGCAGAAGGACTAGCGGTAACCAAGAGACCCAGTACTTC. Translating it yields CASRRTSGNQETQYF.

The rearrangement links TRBV15 to TRBJ2-7; 9 bases fit TRBD1. Germline V gene data show CDR1 as LNHNV and CDR2 as YYDKDF (reference sequence). V shed 4 bases, J shed 5 bases, and the junction held 6 bases outside the gene matches. CDR3 length equals 14 residues. The CDR3 coding sequence is TGTGCCACCAGCATCCGGACAGGGGCGAACGAGCAGTACTTC. This translates into CATSIRTGANEQYF.

The rearrangement links TRBV3-1 (or the pseudogene TRBV3-2) to TRBJ2-7, with 7 bases matching TRBD1. V lost 1 base to trimming and J lost 12 bases; unmatched junction nucleotides: 9. The germline CDR1 and CDR2 sequences are LGHDT and YNNKEL (reference sequence). The CDR3 contains 13 residues. For the CDR3, the DNA is TGTGCCAGCAGCCAAGGGGTAGGGGGCTGGAGGTACTTC. Amino acid sequence: CASSQGVGGWRYF.

This rearrangement joins TRBV7-2 to TRBJ2-3, with TRBD2 identical over 9 bases. Germline loops: CDR1 SGHTA, CDR2 FQGNSA. The junction had 8 bases not matched to a gene; V was cut back by 1 base and J by 6 bases. This CDR3 is 16 amino acids long. The CDR3 here is CASSLEVAGDLDTQYF. The CDR3, as DNA: TGTGCCAGCAGCTTAGAGGTAGCGGGAGATCTGGATACGCAGTATTTT.

V usage is TRBV7-9 and J usage is TRBJ1-2, with D possibly being TRBD1 (5 bases). CDR3 length: 15 amino acids. In germline, CDR1 is SEHNR, CDR2 FQNEAQ (reference sequence). V gave up 3 bases and J gave up 4 bases, with 15 bases separating them. As DNA, the CDR3 is TGTGCCAGCAGCTTCCCTGACAGTTTCGGCTATGGCTACACCTTC. Protein: CASSFPDSFGYGYTF.

Written as DNA, the CDR3 is TGTGCCAGCAATGGGGGGGACCCGGAGGGGGAGCAGTACTTC. Its translation is CASNGGDPEGEQYF. The genes are TRBV2 and TRBJ2-7, with 7 bases that match TRBD2. This CDR3 spans 14 amino acids. V lost 7 bases and J lost 7; bases outside the gene matches: 13. Per germline, CDR1 SNHLY and CDR2 FYNNEI.

The chain uses TRBV27 and TRBJ1-5, with unresolved D. With 6 bases removed from V and 2 bases from J, the gap between germline ends came to 11 bases. This CDR3 spans 14 amino acids. The germline V gene has CDR1 MNHEY and CDR2 SMNVEV (reference sequence). The CDR3 nucleotides read TGTGCCAGCAGCTCACGGGGAGGCAATCAGCCCCAGCATTTT. Protein: CASSSRGGNQPQHF.

The chain recombines TRBV28 with TRBJ2-7; D gene uncertain. Looked up from germline, CDR1 is MDHEN and CDR2 is SYDVKM. The CDR3 covers 12 residues. V lost 7 bases, J lost 2 bases, and 9 bases lay in between. The CDR3, as DNA: TGTGCCAGCAAGGAGACCACCTACGAGCAGTACTTC. Translation gives CASKETTYEQYF.

This clone has more than one count but fewer than ten. The chain joins TRBV6-4 to TRBJ2-1; TRBD2 matches 8 bases. V dropped 8 bases and J dropped 8; count of bases not matched to a gene: 8. There are 13 residues in the CDR3. Germline values: CDR1 MRHNA, CDR2 SNTAGT. As DNA, the CDR3 is TGTGCCAGCTCGAATCTAGCGGGCCATGAGCAGTTCTTC. Its translation: CASSNLAGHEQFF.

V usage is TRBV30 and J usage is TRBJ1-3; 9 bases are shared with TRBD1. V lost 2 bases and J lost 0; bases outside the gene matches: 5. The CDR3 has 16 residues. Germline values: CDR1 GTSNPN, CDR2 SVGIG (reference sequence). The CDR3, as DNA: TGTGCCTGGAGTACCGGGACAGGGCCCTCTGGAAACACCATATATTTT. Amino acids: CAWSTGTGPSGNTIYF. The full variable domain, in which reference TRBV30 and TRBJ1-3 provide the parts outside the CDR3, is SQTIHQWPATLVQPVGSPLSLECTVEGTSNPNLYWYRQAAGRGLQLLFYSVGIGQISSEVPQNLSASRPQDRQFILSSKKLLLSDSGFYLCAWSTGTGPSGNTIYFGEGSWLTVV.

The chain recombines TRBV18 with TRBJ1-3, with 7 bases aligning to TRBD1. The junction had 11 bases not matched to a gene; V was cut back by 5 bases and J by 1 base. The germline gives CDR1 KGHSH, CDR2 LQKENI. The CDR3 loop spans 17 amino acids. As DNA, the CDR3 is TGTGCCAGCTCATATTCCCAGGGGGAAACATCTGGAAACACCATATATTTT. Amino acids: CASSYSQGETSGNTIYF.

The chain couples TRBV18 to TRBJ1-1, with a possible D match to TRBD1 (6 bases). This CDR3 has 15 residues. V was trimmed by 4 bases and J by 2 bases, leaving 14 bases between them. Germline V gene data show CDR1 as KGHSH and CDR2 as LQKENI. The CDR3 spells CASSLNRVPNTEAFF. In DNA, the CDR3 is TGTGCCAGCTCACTTAACAGGGTTCCTAACACTGAAGCTTTCTTT.